This T cell receptor beta chain is drawn from a study of CD8+CD57+ T cells in acquired aplastic anemia. Across the whole study: Mean yield of DNA from sorted CD4+ and CD8+ cells was about 3.2 ug. Overall study results and limits: The CD8+ Simpson's diversity of patients and controls was not significantly different. It was found that more than 25 CD8+ CDR3 sequences were shared between patients and controls.

It was genomic DNA that served as the template for profiling TCR beta VDJ and CDR3. TCRdb reanalysed the reads using MiXCR and keeps one entry per CDR3 protein. The data contain about 40,000 distinct CDR3 sequences, roughly two thirds of them singletons. The CDR3 length is 15 residues. Germline V gene data show CDR1 as MNHEY and CDR2 as SVGAGI. V lost 4 bases, J lost 3 bases, and 13 bases lay in between. Only patients with CD8+CD57+ cell expansion on flow cytometry were chosen for sequencing. Comments on this clonotype: Its target is not known.

The gene calls are TRBV6-5 and TRBJ1-5; D gene ambiguous. The sample was sorted CD4+, CD8+, or CD8+CD57+ T cells (not recorded which) from PBMCs. The TCR was taken from a human donor with aplastic anemia. As DNA, the CDR3 is TGTGCCAGCAGTTTTTCCAGGCAAGCCAATCAGCCCCAGCATTTT. It codes for CASSFSRQANQPQHF.